A single T cell receptor beta chain is shown here with its context. These data belong to a study of shared clonotypes between healthy human individuals. J gave up 6 bases and V 4 bases, and 6 bases lay outside the gene matches. There are 14 residues in the CDR3. Germline CDR1 and CDR2: MNHEY and SMNVEV (reference sequence). The table came from immunoSEQ multiplex PCR; TCRdb's copy has only in-frame clones and leaves some out. The data hold 2.3 million or so clones, with over 90% observed a single time. The source is a man aged 18 to 30 in good health. Some clones in this sample may be carry-over from other donors' samples. The chain couples TRBV27 to TRBJ1-1, with 9 bases matching TRBD1. Material for sequencing was naive CD4+ T cells from PBMCs. Subset meaning: CD45RA+ positively selected. The CDR3 sequence: CASSSMDRGAEAFF. CDR3 coding DNA: TGTGCCAGCAGTTCGATGGACAGGGGAGCTGAAGCTTTCTTT.